These 16 T cell receptor beta chains originate from one sample sequenced in a study of T cell responses to AZD1222 COVID-19 vaccine. The protocol was immunoSEQ multiplex PCR, while the TCRdb copy is restricted to in-frame clones and leaves out a portion. Of 150,000 to 200,000 clones in the sample, about 86% were seen once. The material was peripheral blood, obtained 28 days after the second AZD1222 dose. These TCRs come from an adult who received the AZD1222 COVID-19 vaccine.

The V gene is TRBV6-2 or TRBV6-3, the J gene TRBJ2-1; TRBD2 matches at 12 bases. V lost 4 bases, J lost 0 bases, and 1 base stayed unmatched. Looked up from germline, CDR1 is MNHEY and CDR2 is SVGEGT. CDR3 length: 16 amino acids. The chain's CDR3 is CASSWTSGASYNEQFF. The CDR3 region has the DNA TGTGCCAGCAGTTGGACTAGCGGGGCCTCCTACAATGAGCAGTTCTTC.

The J gene is TRBJ2-7, the V gene TRBV28; possibly TRBD1 for D (6 bases). V was shortened by 6 bases and J by 2 bases, with 20 bases between the two germline ends. Per the germline V gene, CDR1 is MDHEN and CDR2 is SYDVKM. The CDR3 runs 16 residues. This CDR3 reads CASSQQWSQGAYEQYF. In DNA form, the CDR3 reads TGTGCCAGCAGCCAACAATGGTCACAGGGTGCCTACGAGCAGTACTTC.

The chain joins TRBV3-1 (or the pseudogene TRBV3-2) to TRBJ1-6; unclear D gene. Trimming shortened V by 1 base and J by 10 bases, and 17 bases separated the two germline ends. The CDR3 spans 16 residues. Germline V gives CDR1 LGHDT, CDR2 YNNKEL (reference sequence). The CDR3 is CASSQGAGAPVSPLHF. The CDR3 nucleotides read TGTGCCAGCAGCCAAGGGGCAGGCGCCCCCGTATCACCCCTCCACTTT.

As for this clone: The same CDR3 also results from other DNA sequences found in this sample. This chain joins TRBV5-1 and TRBJ1-1; D unresolved. V gave up 0 bases and J gave up 0 bases, with 3 bases separating them. Germline lookup yields CDR1 SGHRS and CDR2 YFSETQ. The CDR3 has 13 residues. The CDR3 loop is CASSLEMNTEAFF. As DNA, the CDR3 is TGCGCCAGCAGCTTGGAAATGAACACTGAAGCTTTCTTT.

This clone showed up just once. The chain uses TRBV7-9 and TRBJ1-2, with D uncertain. Trimming shortened V by 1 base and J by 6 bases, and 6 bases separated the two germline ends. CDR1 SEHNR and CDR2 FQNEAQ come from the germline V gene (reference sequence). This CDR3 has 12 residues. In nucleotides, the CDR3 is TGTGCCAGCAGCTTAGACGGCCATGGCTACACCTTC. Its translation is CASSLDGHGYTF. The full variable domain, completed using reference TRBV7-9 and TRBJ1-2, is DTGVSQNPRHKITKRGQNVTFRCDPISEHNRLYWYRQTLGQGPEFLTYFQNEAQLEKSRLLSDRFSAERPKGSFSTLEIQRTEQGDSAMYLCASSLDGHGYTFGSGTRLTVV.

The rearrangement joins TRBV29-1 to TRBJ1-1; D remains ambiguous. Per germline, CDR1 SQVTM and CDR2 ANQGSEA. This CDR3 contains 11 residues. The ends were cut back, 5 bases at V and 1 base at J, with 5 bases in the middle. In DNA, the CDR3 is TGCAGCGTTAGCAAGAACACTGAAGCTTTCTTT. It codes for CSVSKNTEAFF.

The chain recombines TRBV2 with TRBJ1-6; tentative D call: TRBD1 (6 bases). CDR1 SNHLY and CDR2 FYNNEI come from the germline V gene. This CDR3 comprises 15 residues. V lost 7 bases and J 8 bases, leaving 18 bases between the germline ends. The CDR3 nucleotides read TGTGCCAGCAAAAGGGGTCGGGACAATTATTCACCCCTCCACTTT. Its translation is CASKRGRDNYSPLHF. Full variable domain (rest looked up from reference TRBV2 and TRBJ1-6): EPEVTQTPSHQVTQMGQEVILRCVPISNHLYFYWYRQILGQKVEFLVSFYNNEISEKSEIFDDQFSVERPDGSNFTLKIRSTKLEDSAMYFCASKRGRDNYSPLHFGNGTRLTVT.

This clone was detected only once. The rearrangement links TRBV6-5 to TRBJ2-2; D unclear. V lost 5 bases and J 2 bases, leaving 12 bases between the germline ends. CDR3 length: 15 amino acids. Germline-derived CDR1 and CDR2 are MNHEY and SVGAGI. CDR3 in DNA: TGTGCCAGCAGTATGGATATGAGAAACACCGGGGAGCTGTTTTTT. It specifies CASSMDMRNTGELFF.

This chain connects TRBV29-1 to TRBJ1-5; unclear D gene. Trimming cost V 4 bases and J 5 bases, with 15 bases left between them. CDR3 length: 14 amino acids. Germline V CDR1 and CDR2: SQVTM, ANQGSEA. The CDR3, as DNA: TGCAGCGTTGGAGAGGGTTCCGCACATCAGCCCCAGCATTTT. It encodes CSVGEGSAHQPQHF.

The chain combines TRBV18 with TRBJ1-4, with a weak D call TRBD1 (5 bases). Per the germline V gene, CDR1 is KGHSH and CDR2 is LQKENI. The length of the CDR3 is 14 residues. Between the trimmed V and J ends, which lost 2 bases and 8 bases, there was a span of 12 bases. CDR3 DNA sequence: TGTGCCAGCTCACCAGGGGACCGGGGGGAAAAACTGTTTTTT. It encodes CASSPGDRGEKLFF. The whole variable domain, filled in from reference TRBV18 and TRBJ1-4, reads NAGVMQNPRHLVRRRGQEARLRCSPMKGHSHVYWYRQLPEEGLKFMVYLQKENIIDESGMPKERFSAEFPKEGPSILRIQQVVRGDSAAYFCASSPGDRGEKLFFGSGTQLSVL.

This clone appeared once. The chain recombines TRBV25-1 with TRBJ2-7; a weak D match, TRBD1 (6 bases). Looked up from germline, CDR1 is MGHDK and CDR2 is SYGVNS. V was clipped by 4 bases and J by 6 bases, with 13 bases between them. This CDR3 region has 13 residues. CDR3 bases: TGTGCCAGCAGTGCATTAGGGGGTTCCGAGCAGTACTTC. This encodes CASSALGGSEQYF.

This clone was detected only a few times. The rearrangement links TRBV9 to TRBJ1-4; tentative D call: TRBD1 (5 bases). Trimming cost V 4 bases and J 4 bases, with 14 bases left between them. The length of the CDR3 is 15 residues. Germline assignment: CDR1 SGDLS and CDR2 YYNGEE. The CDR3 sequence: CASSSGTSYNEKLFF. The DNA of the CDR3 is TGTGCCAGCAGCAGCGGGACTTCCTATAATGAAAAACTGTTTTTT.

The J gene is TRBJ2-1, the V gene TRBV24-1; 8 positions agree with TRBD1. The CDR3 is made up of 15 amino acids. Germline V gene data show CDR1 as KGHDR and CDR2 as SFDVKD. Trimming took 5 bases from V and 0 from J; bases not matched to a gene: 2. The CDR3 bases are TGTGCCACCAGTGGAACAGGGGGCTCCTACAATGAGCAGTTCTTC. It is translated as CATSGTGGSYNEQFF.

The CDR3 DNA follows: TGTGCCAGCTCACCCCCGGAGTTGATCGGTCATATCGGCTCTGGGGCCAACGTCCTGACTTTC. Translated: CASSPPELIGHIGSGANVLTF. This chain links TRBV18 with TRBJ2-6; D not certain. V lost 3 bases, J lost 0 bases, and 24 bases lay in between. This CDR3 region has 21 residues. Germline assignment: CDR1 KGHSH and CDR2 LQKENI.

This clone was observed once. V is TRBV27 and J is TRBJ1-5; TRBD1 matches 8 bases. CDR3 size: 15 residues. V shed 3 bases and J 4 bases; nucleotides not matched to a gene: 5. In germline, CDR1 is MNHEY, CDR2 SMNVEV (reference sequence). CDR3 DNA: TGTGCCAGCAGTTTCAATGGACAGGGAAATCAGCCCCAGCATTTT. This sequence encodes CASSFNGQGNQPQHF.

The CDR3 loop is CSAREQQGFEQYF. In nucleotides, the CDR3 is TGCAGTGCTCGTGAACAACAGGGGTTCGAGCAGTACTTC. J is TRBJ2-7 and V is TRBV20-1, with 7 bases that match TRBD1. V gave up 5 bases and J gave up 6 bases; unmatched junction bases: 10. From germline, CDR1 is DFQATT and CDR2 SNEGSKA (reference sequence). The CDR3 has 13 amino acids.